These 30 T cell receptor beta chains originate from one sample sequenced in a study of cytomegalovirus exposure and HLA in healthy donors. The PCR ran on 60 Vbeta and 13 Jbeta primers. Assay used: immunoSEQ multiplex PCR; TCRdb lists only in-frame clones, some missing. This table has about 170,000 clones, over 75% appearing once. Input material: PBMCs. The receptors shown here come from a woman aged 45-60 years in good health and CMV-seropositive.

The V gene is TRBV6-5, the J gene TRBJ1-5, with unresolved D. Trimming left V 4 bases short and J 10 bases short, with 14 bases between. CDR1 and CDR2 (germline): MNHEY, SVGAGI. The CDR3 sequence is 13 residues long. Here the CDR3 reads CASSSRVSRPQHF. CDR3 DNA: TGTGCCAGCAGTTCAAGAGTGTCACGACCCCAGCATTTT.

The chain is built from TRBV18 and TRBJ1-1; TRBD1 agrees at 8 bases. This CDR3 has 18 residues. The J segment lost 4 bases and the V segment lost 3 bases, leaving 16 bases of the junction unmatched. The germline V gene encodes CDR1 KGHSH and CDR2 LQKENI. The CDR3 is CASSPTGALRTGGTEAFF. The CDR3 region has the DNA TGTGCCAGCTCACCCACAGGGGCCCTACGAACAGGGGGCACTGAAGCTTTCTTT. The variable domain in full, with the rest retrieved from reference TRBV18 and TRBJ1-1, is NAGVMQNPRHLVRRRGQEARLRCSPMKGHSHVYWYRQLPEEGLKFMVYLQKENIIDESGMPKERFSAEFPKEGPSILRIQQVVRGDSAAYFCASSPTGALRTGGTEAFFGQGTRLTVV.

The chain links TRBV9 to TRBJ1-1; 10 bases align to TRBD1. CDR3 length: 15 amino acids. The J segment lost 11 bases and the V segment lost 3 bases, leaving 13 bases of the junction unmatched. Germline V gene lookup returns CDR1 SGDLS and CDR2 YYNGEE. In DNA, the CDR3 is TGTGCCAGCAGCGGCGCCGGGACAGGGGTGGTAGAGGCTTTCTTT. The encoded protein is CASSGAGTGVVEAFF.

This chain uses TRBV27 with TRBJ1-5; D is unclear. V was trimmed by 2 bases and J by 4 bases, leaving 6 bases between them. The CDR3 sequence is 13 residues long. The germline CDR1 and CDR2 sequences are MNHEY and SMNVEV (reference sequence). The CDR3, as DNA: TGTGCCAGCAGTTTAAAAGAGAATCAGCCCCAGCATTTT. Translation: CASSLKENQPQHF.

V and J are TRBV7-2 and TRBJ1-2; no clear D gene. Trimming left V 3 bases short and J 4 bases short, with 6 bases between. CDR3 size: 12 residues. Per the germline V gene, CDR1 is SGHTA and CDR2 is FQGNSA. In nucleotides, the CDR3 is TGTGCCAGCAGCTTCCAGGTCTATGGCTACACCTTC. Its translation: CASSFQVYGYTF.

The rearrangement links TRBV4-3 to TRBJ1-1; tentatively, D is TRBD1 (6 bases). There are 15 residues in the CDR3. The V end was cut by 1 base, the J end by 3 bases, with 12 bases between. Germline-derived CDR1 and CDR2 are LGHNA and YSLEER. Here the CDR3 DNA reads TGCGCCAGCAGCCAAGCGAGGGGGGGGGACACTGAAGCTTTCTTT. It specifies CASSQARGGDTEAFF.

The chain links TRBV4-1 to TRBJ2-5; 7 nucleotides match TRBD1. V shed 0 bases and J 2 bases; nucleotides not matched to a gene: 0. The CDR3 sequence is 14 residues long. Per germline, CDR1 MGHRA and CDR2 YSYEKL. The CDR3 sequence is CASSQETGQETQYF. The CDR3 DNA is TGCGCCAGCAGCCAAGAGACAGGGCAAGAGACCCAGTACTTC.

The rearrangement joins TRBV5-1 to TRBJ2-2; D is perhaps TRBD1 (5 bases). Germline CDR1 SGHRS, CDR2 YFSETQ. The length of the CDR3 is 15 residues. With 0 bases removed from V and 5 bases from J, the gap between germline ends came to 11 bases. CDR3 coding DNA: TGCGCCAGCAGCTTGGTTGGGTCAGGGACCGGGGAGCTGTTTTTT. This gives the protein CASSLVGSGTGELFF.

This clone appeared a few times. The chain joins TRBV4-3 to TRBJ2-5; tentatively, D is TRBD1 (6 bases). V was cut by 5 bases and J by 5 bases, with 15 bases left in between. The CDR3 sequence is 14 residues long. Germline loops: CDR1 LGHNA, CDR2 YSLEER. The chain's CDR3 is CASSEVQGRETQYF. Written as DNA, the CDR3 is TGCGCCAGCAGCGAAGTACAGGGTAGGGAGACCCAGTACTTC.

V usage is TRBV2 and J usage is TRBJ1-5, with TRBD1 matching over 7 bases. Germline CDR1 SNHLY, CDR2 FYNNEI. This CDR3 has 14 residues. V was clipped by 4 bases and J by 4 bases; unmatched bases: 4. CDR3 protein: CASSGGQSNQPQHF. The CDR3 DNA sequence: TGTGCCAGCAGTGGGGGACAGTCTAATCAGCCCCAGCATTTT. Complete variable domain (other parts from reference TRBV2 and TRBJ1-5): EPEVTQTPSHQVTQMGQEVILRCVPISNHLYFYWYRQILGQKVEFLVSFYNNEISEKSEIFDDQFSVERPDGSNFTLKIRSTKLEDSAMYFCASSGGQSNQPQHFGDGTRLSIL.

The chain recombines TRBV4-2 with TRBJ2-1, with 7 nucleotides matching TRBD1. CDR3 length: 15 amino acids. Trimming removed 2 bases from V and 10 bases from J; junction bases left unmatched: 11. From germline, CDR1 is LGHNA and CDR2 YNFKEQ. The CDR3 DNA is TGTGCCAGCAGCCAATTGGACAGGAGTACAGGGGAGCAGTTCTTC. The encoded protein is CASSQLDRSTGEQFF.

This clone was detected a few times. For the CDR3, the DNA is TGTGCCAGCAGCTTAATGATTGGGACACCGAACACTGAAGCTTTCTTT. Its protein is CASSLMIGTPNTEAFF. The chain couples TRBV5-4 to TRBJ1-1; D is possibly TRBD1 (6 bases). CDR3 length: 16 residues. The V gene's germline CDR1 is SGHNT and CDR2 YYREEE (reference sequence). Trimming removed 2 bases at V and 1 base at J, with 15 bases between.

The chain uses TRBV4-1 and TRBJ1-2; D is perhaps TRBD1 (5 bases). Deletions cut 1 base from V and 4 bases from J, with 13 bases between. This CDR3 has 15 amino acids. CDR1 and CDR2 (germline): MGHRA, YSYEKL. In DNA form, the CDR3 reads TGCGCCAGCAGCCAAGGGAGTGGCGGGGGCTATGGCTACACCTTC. Protein sequence: CASSQGSGGGYGYTF.

This clone was counted only a few times. The CDR3 nucleotides are TGTGCCAGCAGTGAACAGGGGGCTGAGTATGGCTACACCTTC. This translates into CASSEQGAEYGYTF. The V call is TRBV6-1, the J call TRBJ1-2; TRBD1 matches 8 bases. The CDR3 is made up of 14 amino acids. Germline values: CDR1 MNHNS, CDR2 SASEGT. J gave up 5 bases and V 2 bases, and 4 bases lay outside the gene matches.

This clone was found once. V is TRBV10-3 and J is TRBJ2-1, with D perhaps TRBD1 (6 bases). The CDR3 has 15 amino acids. Germline V gene lookup returns CDR1 ENHRY and CDR2 SYGVKD. Trimming pared 6 bases from V and 7 bases from J, leaving 19 bases between. The CDR3, as DNA: TGTGCCATCAGCTTACAGGGTACGGTTGGGAATGAGCAGTTCTTC. This codes for CAISLQGTVGNEQFF.

J is TRBJ2-7 and V is TRBV28, with 10 bases identical to TRBD1. The CDR3 totals 16 residues. The V and J ends lost 5 bases and 3 bases, in that order; junction bases with no gene match: 10. Germline lookup yields CDR1 MDHEN and CDR2 SYDVKM. This CDR3 is CASSILPGQGSYEQYF. The CDR3 nucleotides read TGTGCCAGCAGTATTCTCCCGGGACAGGGGAGCTACGAGCAGTACTTC. Looking up the rest from reference TRBV28 and TRBJ2-7 gives the full variable domain: DVKVTQSSRYLVKRTGEKVFLECVQDMDHENMFWYRQDPGLGLRLIYFSYDVKMKEKGDIPEGYSVSREKKERFSLILESASTNQTSMYLCASSILPGQGSYEQYFGPGTRLTVT.

This clone was counted between two and nine times. The genes are TRBV29-1 and TRBJ1-2; 7 bases line up with TRBD1. The CDR3 extends over 12 amino acids. Germline values: CDR1 SQVTM, CDR2 ANQGSEA. Trimming cost V 7 bases and J 3 bases; bases outside gene matches: 5. Here the CDR3 DNA reads TGCAGCGGGGCGGGGACAGACTATGGCTACACCTTC. Amino acids: CSGAGTDYGYTF. The full variable domain, with the rest looked up from reference TRBV29-1 and TRBJ1-2, is SAVISQKPSRDICQRGTSLTIQCQVDSQVTMMFWYRQQPGQSLTLIATANQGSEATYESGFVIDKFPISRPNLTFSTLTVSNMSPEDSSIYLCSGAGTDYGYTFGSGTRLTVV.

The gene calls are TRBV4-1 and TRBJ1-1, with 9 bases that match TRBD1. CDR1 and CDR2 from the germline V gene are MGHRA and YSYEKL. The CDR3 is 14 residues long. V shed 4 bases and J 9 bases; nucleotides not matched to a gene: 9. The CDR3 DNA is TGCGCCAGCAGCCGTACCGGGACAGGGAACCAAGCTTTCTTT. Amino acids: CASSRTGTGNQAFF.

The rearrangement links TRBV28 to TRBJ1-2; the D gene is possibly TRBD1 (5 bases). CDR1 and CDR2 (germline): MDHEN, SYDVKM. Trimming stripped 7 bases from V and 4 bases from J, with 10 bases between. The CDR3 runs to 12 residues. The CDR3 coding sequence is TGTGCCAGCAAGACAGCTCTCTATGGCTACACCTTC. Protein: CASKTALYGYTF.

The chain recombines TRBV10-3 with TRBJ2-7; 13 nucleotides match TRBD2. Trimming cost V 3 bases and J 4 bases; bases outside gene matches: 6. The CDR3 runs to 16 residues. The V gene's germline CDR1 is ENHRY and CDR2 SYGVKD. CDR3 protein: CAISDQGTSGEYEQYF. The CDR3 coding sequence is TGTGCCATCAGTGACCAAGGGACTAGCGGGGAATACGAGCAGTACTTC.

The CDR3, as DNA: TGTGCCAGCAGCAACCGGGACTGGGGCTACGAGCAGTACTTC. The encoded protein is CASSNRDWGYEQYF. The chain links TRBV7-2 to TRBJ2-7; tentative D call: TRBD2 (6 bases). The CDR3 extends over 14 amino acids. V was clipped by 5 bases and J by 3 bases, with 14 bases between them. Germline V gene sequence: CDR1 SGHTA, CDR2 FQGNSA.

V is TRBV7-3 and J is TRBJ2-1, with 8 bases identical to TRBD2. The CDR3 is 15 amino acids. With 2 bases clipped from V and 9 bases from J, the junction kept 9 bases outside the gene matches. From germline, CDR1 is SGHTA and CDR2 FQGTGA. CDR3 coding DNA: TGTGCCAGCAGCTTAGGGGGCAGCGGGAGACCTGAGCAGTTCTTC. Encoded protein: CASSLGGSGRPEQFF.

This clone turned up a few times. The J gene is TRBJ2-1, the V gene TRBV6-4, with D hard to call. Germline V gene lookup returns CDR1 MRHNA and CDR2 SNTAGT. This CDR3 spans 14 amino acids. V was clipped by 3 bases and J by 5 bases, with 11 bases between them. The chain's CDR3 is CASSEVAKDNEQFF. The CDR3 region has the DNA TGTGCCAGCAGTGAGGTTGCTAAAGACAATGAGCAGTTCTTC.

This clone was counted between two and nine times. This chain connects TRBV7-2 to TRBJ2-3, with TRBD2 as a possible D gene (7 bases). CDR3 length: 16 amino acids. Germline CDR1 SGHTA, CDR2 FQGNSA. Between the trimmed V and J ends, which lost 1 base and 2 bases, there was a span of 13 bases. The CDR3 DNA is TGTGCCAGCAGCTTAGTGGTGGGGGGGCCCACAGATACGCAGTATTTT. It codes for CASSLVVGGPTDTQYF.

The chain combines TRBV10-3 with TRBJ2-2; 12 bases align to TRBD2. After removal of 6 bases from V and 0 bases from J, the junction contained 11 bases not matched to a gene. CDR1 ENHRY and CDR2 SYGVKD come from the germline V gene. The CDR3 runs to 19 residues. This CDR3 is CAIRDMRTSGGTNTGELFF. CDR3 nucleotides: TGTGCCATCAGGGACATGAGAACTAGCGGGGGGACGAACACCGGGGAGCTGTTTTTT.

The rearrangement links TRBV19 to TRBJ2-5; TRBD1 agrees at 8 bases. J gave up 5 bases and V 6 bases, and 11 bases lay outside the gene matches. The CDR3 spans 15 residues. Germline values: CDR1 LNHDA, CDR2 SQIVND (reference sequence). The CDR3 nucleotides read TGTGCCAGTAGCATGCAGGGGGCTGTTCCGGAGACCCAGTACTTC. Its protein is CASSMQGAVPETQYF.

The V gene is TRBV2, the J gene TRBJ2-7, with 9 bases identical to TRBD1. Germline assignment: CDR1 SNHLY and CDR2 FYNNEI. After removal of 6 bases from V and 3 bases from J, the junction contained 6 bases not matched to a gene. The CDR3 has 14 residues. CDR3 sequence: CASRAQGAVYEQYF. The CDR3 nucleotides read TGTGCCAGCAGGGCACAGGGGGCGGTCTACGAGCAGTACTTC.

This clone was picked up a small number of times. The rearrangement uses TRBV2 and TRBJ2-1, with 8 bases identical to TRBD1. V shed 6 bases and J 6 bases; nucleotides not matched to a gene: 16. The CDR3 has 17 residues. Germline V gene sequence: CDR1 SNHLY, CDR2 FYNNEI. In DNA, the CDR3 is TGTGCCAGCAGAGAGAGTCCCGGGACAGGAGGTTCCAATGAGCAGTTCTTC. Protein sequence: CASRESPGTGGSNEQFF.

J is TRBJ1-5 and V is TRBV2; 7 nucleotides align to TRBD1. V trimming: 7 bases; J trimming: 7 bases; junction bases outside the gene matches: 13. Germline V lookup: CDR1 SNHLY, CDR2 FYNNEI. The CDR3 runs 15 residues. The CDR3 sequence is CASTTQGTSRQPQHF. The DNA of the CDR3 is TGTGCCAGCACCACACAGGGGACCTCCAGGCAGCCCCAGCATTTT.

V usage is TRBV5-1 and J usage is TRBJ2-5, with TRBD2 identical over 9 bases. Germline CDR1 and CDR2: SGHRS and YFSETQ. The V and J ends lost 5 bases and 2 bases, in that order; junction bases with no gene match: 4. This CDR3 is built from 14 residues. DNA for the CDR3: TGCGCCAGCAGTCGGCGGGGGGGTCAAGAGACCCAGTACTTC. This gives the protein CASSRRGGQETQYF.